The 25 T cell receptor beta chains given below trace back to one sample, sequenced in a study of T-cell reconstitution after alpha-beta-depleted transplantation in children. Preparing the TCRbeta library involved the use of unique molecular identifiers. A single record per CDR3 protein comes from TCRdb applying MiXCR to the PCR reads. The data show about 310,000 distinct CDR3 sequences, with 23% seen just once and 9.5% to 13% held by the top ten. The sample consisted of PBMCs, mostly from graft donor cells, taken 180 days after TCRalphabeta/CD19-depleted stem cell transplant. The receptor source for this set is a male patient between 5 and 17 years old who had a stem cell transplant for acute lymphoblastic leukemia, so the T cells may come from the graft donor.

The chain carries TRBV12-3 or TRBV12-4 and TRBJ2-7; D not certain. CDR3 size: 13 residues. V dropped 3 bases and J dropped 6 bases, with 12 bases sitting between them. The CDR3 protein is CASSLADPGEQYF. The CDR3 coding sequence is TGTGCCAGCAGTTTGGCAGACCCGGGCGAGCAGTACTTC.

This clonotype has at least ten counts. The chain joins TRBV7-6 to TRBJ2-7; D remains ambiguous. CDR3 length equals 12 residues. V was trimmed by 0 bases and J by 6 bases, leaving 6 bases between them. CDR1 SGHVS and CDR2 FNYEAQ come from the germline V gene. CDR3 bases: TGTGCCAGCAGCTTAGCGGGCGGCGAGCAGTACTTC. This gives the protein CASSLAGGEQYF.

The V gene is TRBV29-1, the J gene TRBJ1-2; possibly TRBD1 for D (6 bases). V shed 6 bases and J shed 4 bases, with 12 bases lying between them. The germline V gene has CDR1 SQVTM and CDR2 ANQGSEA. The CDR3 has 12 amino acids. CDR3 coding DNA: TGCAGCGTCCTCCAGGGGAGCTATGGCTACACCTTC. This encodes CSVLQGSYGYTF.

This clonotype was seen a few times. The chain carries TRBV12-3 or TRBV12-4 and TRBJ2-1, with 7 nucleotides matching TRBD2. This CDR3 is 15 amino acids long. V dropped 7 bases and J dropped 6; count of bases not matched to a gene: 12. DNA for the CDR3: TGTGCCAGCACTAATCACAGGCGGGAGCCCAATGAGCAGTTCTTC. Encoded protein: CASTNHRREPNEQFF.

This clonotype was seen a handful of times. The chain uses TRBV10-3 and TRBJ2-5, with D tentatively TRBD2 (5 bases). This CDR3 spans 12 amino acids. Trimming took off 5 bases at V and 3 bases at J, with 7 bases between the two ends. Per germline, CDR1 ENHRY and CDR2 SYGVKD. CDR3 loop: CAISRTEETQYF. The CDR3 nucleotides are TGTGCCATCAGTAGGACTGAAGAGACCCAGTACTTC.

This clonotype has just a few counts. This chain connects TRBV9 to TRBJ2-4; unclear D gene. The germline V gene has CDR1 SGDLS and CDR2 YYNGEE. Trimming shortened V by 5 bases and J by 12 bases, and 9 bases separated the two germline ends. CDR3 length equals 10 residues. The CDR3: CASSDGPQYF. CDR3 nucleotide sequence: TGTGCCAGCAGTGACGGGCCTCAGTACTTC.

The chain employs TRBV12-3 or TRBV12-4 and TRBJ2-7; 7 nucleotides match TRBD2. Germline trimming cut 6 bases from V and 2 bases from J; bases unmatched to any gene: 10. The CDR3 is 15 residues long. The CDR3 is CASRPGTNYAYEQYF. CDR3 coding DNA: TGTGCCAGCAGACCTGGGACTAACTACGCCTACGAGCAGTACTTC.

The rearrangement joins TRBV5-1 to TRBJ2-3, with TRBD2 matching over 8 bases. V gave up 3 bases and J gave up 5 bases; unmatched junction bases: 8. The CDR3 sequence is 15 residues long. In germline, CDR1 is SGHRS, CDR2 YFSETQ. DNA for the CDR3: TGCGCCAGCAGCTGGTCCGGGGGGGGTCGAGATACGCAGTATTTT. Amino acid sequence: CASSWSGGGRDTQYF.

The V gene is TRBV2, the J gene TRBJ2-7, with 10 bases that match TRBD1. CDR1 is SNHLY, CDR2 FYNNEI, per germline. Germline trimming cut 6 bases from V and 1 base from J; bases unmatched to any gene: 9. There are 16 residues in the CDR3. The CDR3 region is CASRDGPGQGSYEQYF. Here the CDR3 DNA reads TGTGCCAGCAGGGACGGACCGGGACAGGGGTCCTACGAGCAGTACTTC.

The table lists this clonotype with many counts. The chain links TRBV15 to TRBJ2-7, with D tentatively TRBD2 (6 bases). This CDR3 region has 14 residues. The germline V gene encodes CDR1 LNHNV and CDR2 YYDKDF (reference sequence). Trimming stripped 1 base from V and 2 bases from J, with 9 bases between. The CDR3 bases are TGTGCCACCAGCAGAGCGGGAGTCCCCTACGAGCAGTACTTC. Protein sequence: CATSRAGVPYEQYF.

This clonotype turned up a few times. The gene calls are TRBV18 and TRBJ2-7; D is unclear. Germline V lookup: CDR1 KGHSH, CDR2 LQKENI. The CDR3 sequence is 15 residues long. The V gene lost 1 base and the J gene lost 2 bases, with 12 bases spanning the gap. The DNA of the CDR3 is TGTGCCAGCTCACCACTGAGAGCCGATGCCTACGAGCAGTACTTC. It translates to CASSPLRADAYEQYF.

This clonotype has only a few counts. The genes are TRBV12-3 or TRBV12-4 and TRBJ1-2; 7 bases agree with TRBD1. V trimming: 6 bases; J trimming: 8 bases; junction bases outside the gene matches: 30. The CDR3 contains 20 residues. CDR3 DNA sequence: TGTGCCAGCAGGCCTCCTCCCACGGAGACAGGGCAAGAGTTGGAGGAAGGCTACACCTTC. Protein: CASRPPPTETGQELEEGYTF.

This clonotype was counted a few times. This sequence joins TRBV20-1 and TRBJ2-1; 9 bases are shared with TRBD2. Trimming at V came to 2 bases and at J to 0 bases, leaving 2 bases not matched to a gene. Per the germline V gene, CDR1 is DFQATT and CDR2 is SNEGSKA (reference sequence). There are 15 residues in the CDR3. The CDR3 is CSARISGSSYNEQFF. The CDR3 nucleotides read TGCAGTGCTAGAATTAGCGGGAGCTCCTACAATGAGCAGTTCTTC.

This chain uses TRBV18 with TRBJ2-7, with D perhaps matching TRBD1 or TRBD2 (5 bases each). The CDR3 has 16 residues. From germline, CDR1 is KGHSH and CDR2 LQKENI. V shed 2 bases and J shed 0 bases, with 14 bases lying between them. CDR3 DNA sequence: TGTGCCAGCTCACCATCTTCCGGGACGGCCTCCTACGAGCAGTACTTC. It translates to CASSPSSGTASYEQYF.

V usage is TRBV7-2 and J usage is TRBJ2-1, with D possibly TRBD2 on 5 matching bases. Trimming pared 5 bases from V and 7 bases from J, leaving 24 bases between. The CDR3 has 17 amino acids. The V gene's germline CDR1 is SGHTA and CDR2 FQGNSA. The CDR3, as DNA: TGTGCCAGCAGCCTAGGGTTCACGCGGGCCCGCCGGAATGAGCAGTTCTTC. This sequence encodes CASSLGFTRARRNEQFF.

The chain employs TRBV29-1 and TRBJ2-7; 7 bases are a match to TRBD1. This CDR3 is 12 amino acids long. Germline values: CDR1 SQVTM, CDR2 ANQGSEA. V shed 6 bases, J shed 0 bases, and the junction held 2 bases outside the gene matches. CDR3 coding DNA: TGCAGCGTGGGGACAGACTCCTACGAGCAGTACTTC. Its protein product is CSVGTDSYEQYF.

In this sample, this clonotype turned up a few times. V is TRBV5-1 and J is TRBJ2-7, with TRBD2 matching over 10 bases. The V gene's germline CDR1 is SGHRS and CDR2 YFSETQ. The ends lost 2 bases at V and 13 bases at J; junction bases unmatched: 9. CDR3 length equals 13 residues. This chain's CDR3 is CASSFESSGSTYF. The CDR3 DNA sequence: TGCGCCAGCAGCTTCGAGTCTAGCGGGAGTACTTACTTC. The whole variable domain, filled in from reference TRBV5-1 and TRBJ2-7, reads KAGVTQTPRYLIKTRGQQVTLSCSPISGHRSVSWYQQTPGQGLQFLFEYFSETQRNKGNFPGRFSGRQFSNSRSEMNVSTLELGDSALYLCASSFESSGSTYFGPGTRLTVT.

Only a few counts were recorded for this clonotype. One end of the junction does not line up with germline, which may come from a read error. The genes are TRBV29-1 and TRBJ2-1, with a weak D call TRBD2 (5 bases). Germline assignment: CDR1 SQVTM and CDR2 ANQGSEA. The CDR3 length is 12 residues. Here the CDR3 reads CSVEGGVNEQFF. The CDR3 nucleotides are TGCAGCGTCGAAGGAGGCGTTAATGAGCAGTTCTTC.

This clonotype has at least ten counts. J is TRBJ2-1 and V is TRBV12-3 or TRBV12-4; D is perhaps TRBD2 (6 bases). The CDR3 covers 13 residues. Trimming removed 10 bases from V and 10 bases from J, with 20 bases in between. The CDR3 sequence is CATRGGSFWEQFF. CDR3 nucleotides: TGTGCCACCCGGGGAGGCTCCTTCTGGGAGCAGTTCTTC.

The chain uses TRBV20-1 and TRBJ2-7; D unresolved. This CDR3 has 13 residues. The ends were cut back, 6 bases at V and 2 bases at J, with 14 bases in the middle. Germline V gene data show CDR1 as DFQATT and CDR2 as SNEGSKA (reference sequence). The CDR3 nucleotides read TGCAGTGCCAAATCGGTCCACGCCTACGAGCAGTACTTC. Its translation is CSAKSVHAYEQYF.

The rearrangement links TRBV5-6 to TRBJ1-5; possible D gene TRBD1, 6 bases. The CDR3 is 16 amino acids. V lost 2 bases to trimming and J lost 2 bases, with 14 bases between them. Germline lookup yields CDR1 SGHDT and CDR2 YYEEEE. The CDR3 reads CASSFSGRQGNQPQHF. The CDR3 DNA follows: TGTGCCAGCAGCTTCTCCGGGAGACAGGGCAATCAGCCCCAGCATTTT.

The V call is TRBV7-6, the J call TRBJ2-3; D call uncertain. The CDR3 is made up of 15 amino acids. Trimming removed 1 base from V and 0 bases from J, with 8 bases in between. CDR1 and CDR2 (germline): SGHVS, FNYEAQ. CDR3 in DNA: TGTGCCAGCAGCTTAGACGGACCTAGCACAGATACGCAGTATTTT. Protein product: CASSLDGPSTDTQYF.

This clonotype was counted only a few times. CDR3 nucleotides: TGCAGTGCTAGGGTCTACAATGAGCAGTTCTTC. It yields the protein CSARVYNEQFF. The rearrangement uses TRBV20-1 and TRBJ2-1; D gene ambiguous. Per germline, CDR1 DFQATT and CDR2 SNEGSKA (reference sequence). V lost 3 bases to trimming and J lost 3 bases, with 3 bases between them. The CDR3 spans 11 residues.

This clonotype was detected a few times. The CDR3 DNA reads as TGTGCCAGCAGCTTAGGCCTAGCGGGAGCAGGGCAGTACTTC. As protein: CASSLGLAGAGQYF. The chain carries TRBV7-6 and TRBJ2-7, with 10 bases that match TRBD2. The junction had 6 bases not matched to a gene; V was cut back by 1 base and J by 9 bases. This CDR3 has 14 amino acids. The germline V gene encodes CDR1 SGHVS and CDR2 FNYEAQ.

This clonotype was detected only a few times. The chain combines TRBV15 with TRBJ2-1; 11 nucleotides align to TRBD2. Germline V lookup: CDR1 LNHNV, CDR2 YYDKDF (reference sequence). This CDR3 has 15 amino acids. V lost 4 bases to trimming and J lost 6 bases; unmatched junction nucleotides: 5. The CDR3 DNA is TGTGCCACCAGCACACCCGGGACTAGCGGCAATGAGCAGTTCTTC. It specifies CATSTPGTSGNEQFF.